This T cell receptor (beta chain) was obtained from a study of cytomegalovirus exposure and HLA in healthy donors. Study at large: A later analysis reported the roughly 120 validation repertoires used the same platform as the roughly 670 first-cohort repertoires.

Study findings and constraints: According to a subsequent analysis, TCR clusters identified in the first cohort showed a tendency to co-occur across the approximately 120 validation repertoires. Under in vitro conditions, a few CMV-associated chains were confirmed as specific for CMV antigens.

Only in-frame clones appear in the TCRdb table, and some are missing; sequencing was by immunoSEQ multiplex PCR. The data show almost 200,000 clones, about 81% seen once. Points on this clone: The antigen is unknown.

The sequencing input was PBMCs. This receptor was taken from a woman aged 30 to 39 in good health and CMV-seronegative.

The CDR3 loop is CASSEWVTGGSGKLFF. As DNA, the CDR3 is TGTGCCAGCAGTGAATGGGTGACAGGGGGCTCCGGAAAACTGTTTTTT. This chain joins TRBV2 and TRBJ1-4; 10 nucleotides align to TRBD1. With 2 bases clipped from V and 10 bases from J, the junction kept 10 bases outside the gene matches. The CDR3 sequence is 16 residues long. The germline gives CDR1 SNHLY, CDR2 FYNNEI.